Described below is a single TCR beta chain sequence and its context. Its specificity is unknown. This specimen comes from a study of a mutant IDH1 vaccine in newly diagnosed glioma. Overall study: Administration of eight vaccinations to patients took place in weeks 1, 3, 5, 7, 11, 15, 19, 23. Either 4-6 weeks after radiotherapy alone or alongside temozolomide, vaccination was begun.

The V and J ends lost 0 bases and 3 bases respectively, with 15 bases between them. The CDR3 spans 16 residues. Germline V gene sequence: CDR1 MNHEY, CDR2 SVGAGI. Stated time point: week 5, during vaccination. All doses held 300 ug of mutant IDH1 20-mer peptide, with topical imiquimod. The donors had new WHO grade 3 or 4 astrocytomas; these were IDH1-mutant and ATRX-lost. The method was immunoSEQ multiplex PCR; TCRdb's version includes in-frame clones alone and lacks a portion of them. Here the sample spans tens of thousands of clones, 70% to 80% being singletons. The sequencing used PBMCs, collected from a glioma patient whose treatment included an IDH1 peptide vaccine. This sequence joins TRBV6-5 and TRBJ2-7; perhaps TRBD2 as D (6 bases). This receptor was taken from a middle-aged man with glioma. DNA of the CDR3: TGTGCCAGCAGTTACTCAGGCGGGGAGCTGGGCTACGAGCAGTACTTC. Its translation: CASSYSGGELGYEQYF.